Sequencing of this TCR beta chain was carried out in a study of blood T cell repertoires in COVID-19. Study-level background: COVID-19 samples collected from the United States, Italy and Spain covered acute and convalescent phases. Sources were T cells, B-cell-depleted T cells, or PBMCs; the material itself was cDNA or gDNA.

Per the study methods: Reference gene primer amplification gave estimated nucleated cell counts. Generated by immunoSEQ multiplex PCR, the TCRdb table keeps only in-frame clones and is missing some. V, J and clone size are those of that table, while D and trimming were read from the DNA. Found here are some 130,000 clones, more than 85% of them singletons; the top ten hold roughly 2.9%. Germline CDR1 reads DFQATT; CDR2 reads SNEGSKA (reference sequence). This CDR3 comprises 14 residues. Trimming took off 6 bases at V and 1 base at J, with 13 bases between the two ends. This receptor was taken from a man between 60 and 75 years old with active or convalescent COVID-19. Specimen: peripheral blood. This chain uses TRBV20-1 with TRBJ1-5; perhaps TRBD1 as D (6 bases). CDR3 bases: TGCAGTGCAAGTTACAGGGTAAGCAATCAGCCCCAGCATTTT. Translating it yields CSASYRVSNQPQHF.